This is a list of T cell receptor beta chains from one sample in a study of shared clonotypes between healthy human individuals. The assay was immunoSEQ multiplex PCR, and TCRdb's table has in-frame clones only and misses some. The table lists over a million clones, approximately 68% of them singletons, with about 1.5% in the top ten. The specimen sequenced was memory CD4+ T cells sorted from blood. The receptors shown here come from a man younger than 35 in good health. CDR3s include the opening cysteine and the closing phenylalanine or tryptophan. The D gene is left open where the match is weak. Expanded clones are given a class, and other clones once, few, many or no size at all.

TRBV30	NA	TRBJ2-5	NA	CAWRLLGRIEETQYF	TGTGCCTGGAGATTACTAGGGCGTATTGAAGAGACCCAGTACTTC
TRBV30	NA	TRBJ1-6	NA	CAWTGLGSPLHF	TGTGCCTGGACAGGGCTCGGGTCACCCCTCCACTTT
TRBV27	NA	TRBJ2-2	TRBD1	CASSRRQGGDGGELFF	TGTGCCAGCAGCCGAAGACAGGGTGGAGATGGCGGGGAGCTGTTTTTT
TRBV6-1	NA	TRBJ1-1	NA	CASSGVRGTEAFF	TGTGCCAGCTCTGGGGTAAGGGGTACTGAAGCTTTCTTT
TRBV11-2	NA	TRBJ1-2	TRBD1	CASSHGTGAYEWGYTF	TGTGCCAGCAGCCACGGGACAGGGGCGTATGAATGGGGCTACACCTTC
TRBV6-6	NA	TRBJ1-5	NA	CASSFPERDQPQHF	TGTGCCAGCAGTTTTCCAGAGAGGGATCAGCCCCAGCATTTT
TRBV30	few	TRBJ2-5	NA	CAWRGRDRETQYF	TGTGCCTGGAGGGGGCGGGACCGGGAGACCCAGTACTTC
TRBV19	NA	TRBJ2-1	NA	CASSPSGQLGSYNEQFF	TGTGCCAGTAGTCCGTCGGGGCAGCTCGGCTCCTACAATGAGCAGTTCTTC
TRBV18	NA	TRBJ1-5	NA	CASSPSPPSSNQPQHF	TGTGCCAGCTCACCAAGTCCACCTAGTAGCAATCAGCCCCAGCATTTT
TRBV15	many	TRBJ1-2	NA	CATSRDQGGYTF	TGTGCCACCAGCAGAGATCAGGGTGGCTACACCTTC
TRBV5-1	NA	TRBJ2-4	TRBD2	CASSRAGGENIQYF	TGCGCCAGCAGCAGGGCGGGGGGCGAAAACATTCAGTACTTC
TRBV14	NA	TRBJ2-2	NA	CASSRRAGELFF	TGTGCCAGCAGCCGTCGGGCAGGGGAGCTGTTTTTT
TRBV11-2	NA	TRBJ2-7	NA	CASSLRFRTEQYF	TGTGCCAGCAGCTTAAGGTTCAGGACTGAGCAGTACTTC
TRBV5-1	NA	TRBJ2-7	NA	CASSLGGTGGYEQYF	TGCGCCAGCAGCTTGGGGGGGACTGGAGGTTACGAGCAGTACTTC
TRBV28	NA	TRBJ1-2	TRBD1	CASRSGQGGYGYTF	TGTGCCAGCAGATCGGGACAGGGAGGATATGGCTACACCTTC
TRBV29-1	NA	TRBJ2-7	NA	CSVTETYEQYF	TGCAGCGTCACAGAGACGTACGAGCAGTACTTC
TRBV6-5	NA	TRBJ1-1	NA	CASSTGMGGGGYAFF	TGTGCCAGCAGCACCGGGATGGGGGGAGGGGGATATGCTTTCTTT
TRBV19	NA	TRBJ2-5	NA	CASRNRGKEETQYF	TGTGCCAGTAGGAATAGGGGGAAGGAAGAGACCCAGTACTTC
TRBV5-4	NA	TRBJ2-3	NA	CASSSDTTGTDTQYF	TGTGCCAGCAGCTCAGACACCACGGGCACAGATACGCAGTATTTT
TRBV2	NA	TRBJ1-4	NA	CASSRTGFSEKLFF	TGTGCCAGCAGCCGCACAGGGTTTAGTGAAAAACTGTTTTTT
TRBV7-6	NA	TRBJ1-1	NA	CASSPRDGNTEAFF	TGTGCCAGCAGCCCAAGGGACGGGAACACTGAAGCTTTCTTT
TRBV7-2	once	TRBJ2-1	NA	CASSPPRQDEQFF	TGTGCCAGCAGCCCCCCGAGGCAAGATGAGCAGTTCTTC
TRBV2	NA	TRBJ2-7	NA	CASSVGVFYEQYF	TGTGCCAGCAGTGTGGGAGTATTCTACGAGCAGTACTTC
TRBV30	NA	TRBJ1-4	TRBD1	CACEGQTNEKLFF	TGTGCCTGTGAGGGACAGACTAATGAAAAACTGTTTTTT
TRBV30	few	TRBJ1-4	NA	CAWSLGEKLFF	TGTGCCTGGAGTCTAGGTGAAAAACTGTTTTTT
TRBV20-1	once	TRBJ1-4	NA	CSARGNEKLFF	TGCAGTGCGAGGGGGAATGAAAAACTGTTTTTT
TRBV5-1	NA	TRBJ2-3	NA	CASSFGQKADTQYF	TGCGCCAGCAGCTTCGGACAGAAGGCAGATACGCAGTATTTT
TRBV18	NA	TRBJ1-5	NA	CASSLGPNSNQPQHF	TGTGCCAGCTCACTGGGACCAAACTCCAATCAGCCCCAGCATTTT
TRBV28	NA	TRBJ1-2	NA	CASSSAEQGTYGYTF	TGTGCCAGCAGTTCCGCCGAACAGGGTACCTATGGCTACACCTTC
TRBV10-3	NA	TRBJ1-2	NA	CAISENGRTNGYTF	TGTGCCATCAGTGAGAACGGGAGGACGAATGGCTACACCTTC
TRBV4-1	NA	TRBJ2-5	NA	CASSQGVKETQYF	TGCGCCAGCAGCCAAGGGGTAAAAGAGACCCAGTACTTC
TRBV5-1	many	TRBJ2-6	TRBD2	CASGEVAGLSGANVLTF	TGCGCCAGCGGGGAAGTAGCGGGCCTCTCTGGGGCCAACGTCCTGACTTTC
TRBV4-3	many	TRBJ1-2	NA	CASSPTRSPGGYTF	TGCGCCAGCAGCCCGACACGCTCTCCGGGAGGCTACACCTTC
TRBV27	few	TRBJ2-7	NA	CASLWAPAASYEQYF	TGTGCCAGCTTATGGGCCCCGGCGGCCTCCTACGAGCAGTACTTC
TRBV7-6	few	TRBJ1-4	NA	CASSLGSSKEKLFF	TGTGCCAGCAGCTTAGGGTCTTCAAAAGAAAAACTGTTTTTT
TRBV7-2	NA	TRBJ2-1	TRBD2	CASSLGTSNNEQFF	TGTGCCAGCAGCTTAGGGACTAGCAACAATGAGCAGTTCTTC
TRBV11-2	NA	TRBJ2-7	NA	CASSLRAGGAYEQYF	TGTGCCAGCAGCTTACGGGCCGGGGGAGCCTACGAGCAGTACTTC
TRBV28	NA	TRBJ2-7	TRBD2	CASSLAGGSSYEQYF	TGTGCCAGCAGTCTAGCGGGGGGAAGCTCCTACGAGCAGTACTTC
TRBV2	NA	TRBJ2-7	TRBD1	CASSRDRDEQYF	TGTGCCAGCAGTCGGGACAGGGACGAGCAGTACTTC
TRBV30	NA	TRBJ1-6	TRBD1	CAWNRGDSSSYNSPLHF	TGTGCCTGGAACCGAGGGGACAGCAGCTCCTATAATTCACCCCTCCACTTT
TRBV7-2	NA	TRBJ2-7	NA	CASSQGRSYEQYF	TGTGCCAGCAGCCAAGGGAGGTCCTACGAGCAGTACTTC
TRBV7-9	NA	TRBJ2-3	TRBD1	CASSLWTGGADTQYF	TGTGCCAGCAGCTTATGGACAGGGGGGGCAGATACGCAGTATTTT
TRBV5-5	NA	TRBJ2-7	TRBD1	CASSPRGTGYYEQYF	TGTGCCAGCAGCCCGAGGGGGACAGGATACTACGAGCAGTACTTC
TRBV4-1	NA	TRBJ2-5	TRBD1	CASSQGAGGLRGETQYF	TGCGCCAGCAGCCAAGGAGCAGGGGGCTTACGGGGAGAGACCCAGTACTTC
TRBV5-1	NA	TRBJ2-5	TRBD1	CASRYQGASRETQYF	TGCGCCAGCCGTTACCAGGGGGCTTCTAGGGAGACCCAGTACTTC
TRBV6-6	NA	TRBJ2-2	TRBD1	CASSHRQGARHGELFF	TGTGCCAGCAGTCATCGACAGGGGGCTAGGCACGGGGAGCTGTTTTTT
TRBV5-1	many	TRBJ2-1	TRBD2	CASSLALGRDYYNEQFF	TGCGCCAGCAGCTTGGCCTTAGGGCGGGACTACTACAATGAGCAGTTCTTC
TRBV27	NA	TRBJ1-5	NA	CASATQGGDQPQHF	TGTGCCAGCGCTACCCAGGGAGGGGATCAGCCCCAGCATTTT
TRBV14	few	TRBJ1-1	NA	CASSLAGQRGAFF	TGTGCCAGCAGCCTTGCGGGACAAAGGGGAGCTTTCTTT
TRBV6-1	NA	TRBJ2-5	NA	CASNRRGGPQETQYF	TGTGCCAGCAATCGACGTGGGGGGCCCCAAGAGACCCAGTACTTC
TRBV7-3	NA	TRBJ2-5	NA	CASTGTRQAQYF	TGTGCCAGCACCGGCACACGGCAGGCCCAGTACTTC
TRBV6-5	once	TRBJ1-2	NA	CASSYSRGDYGYTF	TGTGCCAGCAGTTACTCGAGAGGTGACTATGGCTACACCTTC
TRBV30	once	TRBJ2-1	TRBD2	CAWSPTRTSGYYNEQFF	TGTGCCTGGAGTCCAACAAGGACTAGCGGTTACTACAATGAGCAGTTCTTC
TRBV11-2	few	TRBJ2-3	TRBD1	CASSLTTGDTDTQYF	TGTGCCAGCAGCTTAACGACAGGGGACACAGATACGCAGTATTTT
TRBV5-5	NA	TRBJ1-6	NA	CASSLKGDSPLHF	TGTGCCAGCAGCTTGAAGGGGGATTCACCCCTCCACTTT
TRBV5-4	NA	TRBJ2-2	TRBD2	CASSYRTSGTYTGELFF	TGTGCCAGCAGCTACCGGACTAGCGGGACGTACACCGGGGAGCTGTTTTTT
TRBV5-6	once	TRBJ1-4	NA	CASSPPDSNEKLFF	TGTGCCAGCAGCCCGCCGGACAGCAATGAAAAACTGTTTTTT
TRBV28	NA	TRBJ1-2	TRBD1	CASSRGVYGYTF	TGTGCCAGCAGCAGGGGGGTCTATGGCTACACCTTC
TRBV18	NA	TRBJ1-2	NA	CASSPLHYGYTF	TGTGCCAGCTCACCTCTTCACTATGGCTACACCTTC
TRBV5-4	NA	TRBJ2-7	TRBD1	CAKSRDRGHEQYF	TGTGCCAAGAGCCGGGACAGGGGTCACGAGCAGTACTTC